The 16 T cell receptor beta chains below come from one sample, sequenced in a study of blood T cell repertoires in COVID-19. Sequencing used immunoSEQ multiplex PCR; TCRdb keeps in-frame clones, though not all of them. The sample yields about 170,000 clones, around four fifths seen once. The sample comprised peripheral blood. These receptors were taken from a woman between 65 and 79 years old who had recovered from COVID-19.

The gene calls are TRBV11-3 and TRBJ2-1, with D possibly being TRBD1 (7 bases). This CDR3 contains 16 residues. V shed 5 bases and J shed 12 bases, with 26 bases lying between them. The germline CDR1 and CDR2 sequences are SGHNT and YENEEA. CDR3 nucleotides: TGTGCCAGCAGCAAGGGTGGGGCAGGGGGGAGGTATAGGCAGTTCTTC. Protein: CASSKGGAGGRYRQFF.

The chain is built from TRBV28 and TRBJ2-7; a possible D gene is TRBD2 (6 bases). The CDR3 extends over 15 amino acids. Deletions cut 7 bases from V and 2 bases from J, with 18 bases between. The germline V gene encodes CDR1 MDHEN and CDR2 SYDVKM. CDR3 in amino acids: CASTLGGIAAYEQYF. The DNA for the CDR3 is TGTGCCAGCACACTGGGGGGAATCGCCGCCTACGAGCAGTACTTC.

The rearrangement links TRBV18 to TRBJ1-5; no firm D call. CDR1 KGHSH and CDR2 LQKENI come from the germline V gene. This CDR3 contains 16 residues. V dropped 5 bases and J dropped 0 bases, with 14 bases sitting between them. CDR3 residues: CASSTGVPYSNQPQHF. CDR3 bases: TGTGCCAGCTCAACCGGGGTACCTTATAGCAATCAGCCCCAGCATTTT. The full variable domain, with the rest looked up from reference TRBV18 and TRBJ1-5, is NAGVMQNPRHLVRRRGQEARLRCSPMKGHSHVYWYRQLPEEGLKFMVYLQKENIIDESGMPKERFSAEFPKEGPSILRIQQVVRGDSAAYFCASSTGVPYSNQPQHFGDGTRLSIL.

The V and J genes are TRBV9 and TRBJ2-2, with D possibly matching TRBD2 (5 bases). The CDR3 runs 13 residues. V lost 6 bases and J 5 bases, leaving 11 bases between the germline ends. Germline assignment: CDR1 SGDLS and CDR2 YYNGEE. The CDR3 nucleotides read TGTGCCAGCACCTTAACGGGAACCGGGGAGCTGTTTTTT. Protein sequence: CASTLTGTGELFF. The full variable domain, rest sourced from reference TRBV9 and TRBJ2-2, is DSGVTQTPKHLITATGQRVTLRCSPRSGDLSVYWYQQSLDQGLQFLIQYYNGEERAKGNILERFSAQQFPDLHSELNLSSLELGDSALYFCASTLTGTGELFFGEGSRLTVL.

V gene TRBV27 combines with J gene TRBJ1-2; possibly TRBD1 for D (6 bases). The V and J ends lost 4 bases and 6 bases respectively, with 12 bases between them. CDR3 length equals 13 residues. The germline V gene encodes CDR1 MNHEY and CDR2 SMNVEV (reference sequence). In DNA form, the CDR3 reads TGTGCCAGCAGTTCAACAGGGTGGCATGGCTACACCTTC. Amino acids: CASSSTGWHGYTF.

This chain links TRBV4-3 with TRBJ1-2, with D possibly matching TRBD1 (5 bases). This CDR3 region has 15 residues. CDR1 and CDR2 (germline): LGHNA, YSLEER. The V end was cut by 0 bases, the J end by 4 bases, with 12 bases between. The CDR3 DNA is TGCGCCAGCAGCCAAGATGGGGCGGTGGCCTATGGCTACACCTTC. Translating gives CASSQDGAVAYGYTF.

The CDR3 DNA sequence: TGTGCCTGGAGTGCCACAGGGGGCGGACAGCCCCAGCATTTT. Translating gives CAWSATGGGQPQHF. The V and J genes are TRBV30 and TRBJ1-5; TRBD1 agrees at 9 bases. In germline, CDR1 is GTSNPN, CDR2 SVGIG (reference sequence). This CDR3 comprises 14 residues. J gave up 7 bases and V 1 base, and 5 bases lay outside the gene matches.

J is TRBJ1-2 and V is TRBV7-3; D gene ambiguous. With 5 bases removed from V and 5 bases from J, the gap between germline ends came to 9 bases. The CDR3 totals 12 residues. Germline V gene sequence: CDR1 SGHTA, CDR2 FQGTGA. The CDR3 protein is CASSPGLYGYTF. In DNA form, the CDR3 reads TGTGCCAGCAGCCCTGGCCTTTATGGCTACACCTTC.

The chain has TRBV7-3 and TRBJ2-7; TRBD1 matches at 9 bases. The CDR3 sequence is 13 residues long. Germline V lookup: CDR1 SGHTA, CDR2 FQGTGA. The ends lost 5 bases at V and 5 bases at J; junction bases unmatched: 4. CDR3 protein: CASSPRDRDEQYF. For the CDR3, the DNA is TGTGCCAGCAGCCCGAGGGACAGGGACGAGCAGTACTTC.

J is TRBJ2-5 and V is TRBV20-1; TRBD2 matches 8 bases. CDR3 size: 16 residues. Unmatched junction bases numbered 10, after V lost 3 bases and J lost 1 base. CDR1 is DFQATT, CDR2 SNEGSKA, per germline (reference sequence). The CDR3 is CSASGNSGISQETQYF. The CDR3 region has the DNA TGCAGTGCTAGTGGGAATAGCGGGATCAGCCAAGAGACCCAGTACTTC.

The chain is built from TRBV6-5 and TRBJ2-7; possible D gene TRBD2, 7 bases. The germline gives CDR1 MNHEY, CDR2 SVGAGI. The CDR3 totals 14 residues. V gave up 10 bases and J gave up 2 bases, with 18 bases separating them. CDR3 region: CATRWGGRPYEQYF. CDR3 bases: TGTGCCACCCGATGGGGGGGGCGCCCCTACGAGCAGTACTTC.

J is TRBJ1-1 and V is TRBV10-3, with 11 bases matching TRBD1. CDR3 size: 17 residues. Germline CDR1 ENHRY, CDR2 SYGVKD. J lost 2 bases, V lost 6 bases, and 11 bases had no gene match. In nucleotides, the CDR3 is TGTGCCATCAGGGACCGGGACAGGGGGGCCCTTAACACTGAAGCTTTCTTT. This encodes CAIRDRDRGALNTEAFF.

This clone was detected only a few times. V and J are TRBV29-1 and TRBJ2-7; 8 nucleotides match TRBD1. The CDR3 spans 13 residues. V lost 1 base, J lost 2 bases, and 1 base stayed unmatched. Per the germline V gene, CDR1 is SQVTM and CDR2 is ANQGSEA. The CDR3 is CSVEGQGTYEQYF. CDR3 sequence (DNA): TGCAGCGTTGAAGGACAGGGGACCTACGAGCAGTACTTC.

The DNA for the CDR3 is TGTGCCAGCAGTTACCGGAATGAAAAACTGTTTTTT. Translating gives CASSYRNEKLFF. The chain links TRBV6-2 or TRBV6-3 to TRBJ1-4, with D hard to call. Germline values: CDR1 MNHEY, CDR2 SVGEGT. The CDR3 totals 12 residues. V lost 2 bases and J lost 5, with 3 bases in between.

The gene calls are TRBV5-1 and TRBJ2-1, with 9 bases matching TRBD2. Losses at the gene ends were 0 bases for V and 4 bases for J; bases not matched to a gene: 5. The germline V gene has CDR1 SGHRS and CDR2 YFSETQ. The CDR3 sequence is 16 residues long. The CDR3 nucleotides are TGCGCCAGCAGCTTGGTTGGCGGGAGGGGGTACAATGAGCAGTTCTTC. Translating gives CASSLVGGRGYNEQFF.

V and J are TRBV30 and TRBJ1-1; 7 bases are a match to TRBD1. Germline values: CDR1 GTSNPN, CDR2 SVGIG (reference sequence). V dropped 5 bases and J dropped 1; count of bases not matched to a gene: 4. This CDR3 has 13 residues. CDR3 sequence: CAWGGQRNTEAFF. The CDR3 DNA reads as TGTGCCTGGGGGGGACAGCGGAACACTGAAGCTTTCTTT. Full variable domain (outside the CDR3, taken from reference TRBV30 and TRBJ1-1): SQTIHQWPATLVQPVGSPLSLECTVEGTSNPNLYWYRQAAGRGLQLLFYSVGIGQISSEVPQNLSASRPQDRQFILSSKKLLLSDSGFYLCAWGGQRNTEAFFGQGTRLTVV.